A single sample is the source of the 15 T cell receptor beta chains below, sequenced in a study of T cell clones after liver transplantation. Clones were read by immunoSEQ multiplex PCR, and TCRdb kept only the in-frame ones, dropping some. The data show 40,000 to 65,000 clones, with around 84% seen just once and about 8.5% held by the top ten. The sample here was CD4+ T cells from blood, taken before liver transplant. The receptors here all came from a human donor who received a liver transplant.

This clone was seen a few times. CDR3 sequence (DNA): TGTGCCTGGAGTTCACAGGGAGGGGGTTTGCATTTT. It specifies CAWSSQGGGLHF. The genes are TRBV30 and TRBJ1-5; tentative D call: TRBD1 (6 bases). The V gene lost 2 bases and the J gene lost 15 bases, with 17 bases spanning the gap. The CDR3 contains 12 residues. CDR1 and CDR2 from the germline V gene are GTSNPN and SVGIG (reference sequence).

CDR3 nucleotides: TGTGCCAGCAGCCAAGCGGGATACGGGGAAAACATTCAGTACTTC. It encodes CASSQAGYGENIQYF. The chain recombines TRBV4-2 with TRBJ2-4, with a possible D match to TRBD2 (5 bases). Germline V gene lookup returns CDR1 LGHNA and CDR2 YNFKEQ. Between the trimmed V and J ends, which lost 1 base and 5 bases, there was a span of 12 bases. This CDR3 region has 15 residues.

The J gene is TRBJ2-7, the V gene TRBV11-2; D is possibly TRBD2 (7 bases). The length of the CDR3 is 15 residues. Trimming stripped 0 bases from V and 3 bases from J, with 12 bases between. The germline CDR1 and CDR2 sequences are SGHAT and FQNNGV. The CDR3 DNA reads as TGTGCCAGCAGCTTAGAGACGGGGGGCCTCTACGAGCAGTACTTC. This translates into CASSLETGGLYEQYF.

V gene TRBV11-1 combines with J gene TRBJ2-3; 10 bases fit TRBD2. Trimming took 5 bases from V and 4 from J; bases not matched to a gene: 9. Germline V gene data show CDR1 as SGHAT and CDR2 as FQDESV (reference sequence). The CDR3 loop spans 16 amino acids. This CDR3 reads CASSAPKRGGSDTQYF. The CDR3 nucleotides are TGTGCCAGCAGCGCGCCAAAGCGGGGGGGATCAGATACGCAGTATTTT.

The CDR3 spells CASSSRTRMNTDTQYF. Here the CDR3 DNA reads TGTGCCAGCTCAAGTCGGACCCGGATGAACACAGATACGCAGTATTTT. The chain couples TRBV18 to TRBJ2-3; D gene ambiguous. From germline, CDR1 is KGHSH and CDR2 LQKENI. The CDR3 has 16 residues. With 5 bases removed from V and 2 bases from J, the gap between germline ends came to 17 bases. Drawing the rest from reference TRBV18 and TRBJ2-3, the complete variable domain is NAGVMQNPRHLVRRRGQEARLRCSPMKGHSHVYWYRQLPEEGLKFMVYLQKENIIDESGMPKERFSAEFPKEGPSILRIQQVVRGDSAAYFCASSSRTRMNTDTQYFGPGTRLTVL.

The V call is TRBV7-9, the J call TRBJ2-1, with TRBD2 matching over 12 bases. J lost 6 bases, V lost 5 bases, and 2 bases had no gene match. This CDR3 spans 14 amino acids. Germline CDR1 SEHNR, CDR2 FQNEAQ (reference sequence). Written as DNA, the CDR3 is TGTGCCAGCAGCCGGACTAGCGGGACCAATGAGCAGTTCTTC. Its translation is CASSRTSGTNEQFF.

The rearrangement uses TRBV7-9 and TRBJ2-5; D is uncertain. The germline CDR1 and CDR2 sequences are SEHNR and FQNEAQ (reference sequence). The CDR3 spans 15 residues. V was clipped by 1 base and J by 5 bases, with 14 bases between them. In DNA, the CDR3 is TGTGCCAGCAGCTTAGTTTCCTTCGGTAGGGAGACCCAGTACTTC. It specifies CASSLVSFGRETQYF.

The rearrangement links TRBV30 to TRBJ2-1; D possibly uses TRBD1 or TRBD2 (5 bases each). The germline V gene encodes CDR1 GTSNPN and CDR2 SVGIG (reference sequence). Deletions cut 4 bases from V and 6 bases from J, with 10 bases between. This CDR3 comprises 12 residues. Written as DNA, the CDR3 is TGTGCCTGGACTGGGACGGCCAATGAGCAGTTCTTC. Its protein is CAWTGTANEQFF.

CDR3 residues: CASSPGFNQPQHF. The CDR3 bases are TGTGCCAGCTCACCAGGGTTTAATCAGCCCCAGCATTTT. V is TRBV18 and J is TRBJ1-5; D unresolved. Between the trimmed V and J ends, which lost 2 bases and 4 bases, there was a span of 6 bases. The CDR3 extends over 13 amino acids. Germline values: CDR1 KGHSH, CDR2 LQKENI.

The chain couples TRBV7-9 to TRBJ2-6; D is tentatively TRBD1 or TRBD2 (5 bases each). The CDR3 covers 14 residues. The V and J ends lost 0 bases and 7 bases respectively, with 7 bases between them. Germline lookup yields CDR1 SEHNR and CDR2 FQNEAQ (reference sequence). The CDR3 sequence is CASSLARDANVLTF. The CDR3 DNA reads TGTGCCAGCAGCTTAGCAAGGGACGCCAACGTCCTGACTTTC. Using reference TRBV7-9 and TRBJ2-6 for the parts outside the CDR3, the full variable domain is DTGVSQNPRHKITKRGQNVTFRCDPISEHNRLYWYRQTLGQGPEFLTYFQNEAQLEKSRLLSDRFSAERPKGSFSTLEIQRTEQGDSAMYLCASSLARDANVLTFGAGSRLTVL.

The chain employs TRBV7-2 and TRBJ2-1, with D tentatively TRBD2 (6 bases). The CDR3 runs 15 residues. V dropped 1 base and J dropped 6 bases, with 13 bases sitting between them. Germline CDR1 reads SGHTA; CDR2 reads FQGNSA. CDR3 sequence: CASSLGRGKANEQFF. The CDR3 DNA follows: TGTGCCAGCAGCTTAGGCCGGGGGAAAGCCAATGAGCAGTTCTTC.

The chain employs TRBV7-3 and TRBJ2-1; 7 nucleotides match TRBD1. This CDR3 region has 13 residues. With V trimmed by 5 bases and J by 7 bases, 5 bases remained unmatched. In germline, CDR1 is SGHTA, CDR2 FQGTGA. The CDR3 nucleotides read TGTGCCAGCAGCCGACAGGGTAGTAATGAGCAGTTCTTC. Translation gives CASSRQGSNEQFF.

This clone was recorded once. The chain has TRBV7-9 and TRBJ2-4, with 13 positions matching TRBD2. V shed 1 base, J shed 3 bases, and the junction held 6 bases outside the gene matches. Germline CDR1 is SEHNR and CDR2 is FQNEAQ (reference sequence). This CDR3 has 18 residues. The CDR3 bases are TGTGCCAGCAGCTTAGAGACTAGCGGGAGGAAGGGCAAAAACATTCAGTACTTC. As protein: CASSLETSGRKGKNIQYF.

V gene TRBV5-1 combines with J gene TRBJ2-7, with 11 bases aligning to TRBD1. V was pared by 4 bases and J by 7 bases, with 19 bases of the junction left unmatched. The germline gives CDR1 SGHRS, CDR2 YFSETQ. This CDR3 comprises 18 residues. CDR3 DNA: TGCGCCAGCAGCCGGATCCGGGACAGGGGGAGTTTATCTCGGGAGCAGTACTTC. Translating it yields CASSRIRDRGSLSREQYF.

The chain is built from TRBV11-3 and TRBJ2-3; 9 bases agree with TRBD1. Germline trimming cut 5 bases from V and 4 bases from J; bases unmatched to any gene: 4. CDR1 is SGHNT and CDR2 is YENEEA in the germline V gene. This CDR3 region has 14 residues. The CDR3 reads CASSMDRGSDTQYF. The DNA of the CDR3 is TGTGCCAGCAGCATGGACAGGGGTTCAGATACGCAGTATTTT.